The rows below give T cell receptor beta chains drawn from one sample of a study of OX40 agonist ivuxolimab in advanced cancers. TCRdb keeps only in-frame clones here, not all; method: immunoSEQ multiplex PCR. This repertoire shows 50,000 to 55,000 clones, roughly nine tenths found once; its top ten account for roughly 11%. The material sequenced was CD4+ or CD8+ T cells sorted from blood, taken in a trial of the OX40 agonist ivuxolimab. The receptors shown here come from an adult with an advanced solid tumor such as melanoma, head and neck, liver or kidney cancer. Both conserved end residues are trimmed from each CDR3.

v_gene: TRBV7-8; j_gene: TRBJ2-7; CDR3aa: ASSLATGLAGGLYEQY
v_gene: TRBV30; j_gene: TRBJ1-2; CDR3aa: AWRGDRGRRGYT
v_gene: TRBV6-1; j_gene: TRBJ2-1; CDR3aa: ACQRLVAVPNEQF
v_gene: TRBV7-9; j_gene: TRBJ2-1; CDR3aa: ASSQPGDNEQF
v_gene: TRBV28; j_gene: TRBJ2-7; CDR3aa: ASSLGFYEQY
v_gene: TRBV2; j_gene: TRBJ2-7; CDR3aa: ASSGIYEQY
v_gene: TRBV6-1; j_gene: TRBJ2-1; CDR3aa: ASSEARYVGVRGNEQF
v_gene: TRBV5-6; j_gene: TRBJ2-7; CDR3aa: ASSLIEEQY
v_gene: TRBV11-1; j_gene: TRBJ2-7; CDR3aa: ASSPRVGSYEQY
v_gene: TRBV6-4; j_gene: TRBJ1-2; CDR3aa: ASSDSPGLYGYT
v_gene: TRBV9; j_gene: TRBJ2-3; CDR3aa: ASRGRGPTDTQY
v_gene: TRBV29-1; j_gene: TRBJ2-1; CDR3aa: SVRDLTSYNEQF
v_gene: TRBV10-2; j_gene: TRBJ2-5; CDR3aa: ASSEIEGETQY
v_gene: TRBV30; j_gene: TRBJ2-5; CDR3aa: AWSEAGRRLGETQY
v_gene: TRBV19; j_gene: TRBJ2-5; CDR3aa: ASSIDSQETQY
v_gene: TRBV6-1; j_gene: TRBJ1-1; CDR3aa: ASTKDRVDTEAF
v_gene: TRBV6-1; j_gene: TRBJ2-7; CDR3aa: ASSERVSSYEQY
v_gene: TRBV7-8; j_gene: TRBJ2-2; CDR3aa: ASSRTGELF
v_gene: TRBV12-2; j_gene: TRBJ1-2; CDR3aa: ASRLALWPSNYGYT
v_gene: TRBV7-9; j_gene: TRBJ2-5; CDR3aa: ASSPPGRETQY
v_gene: TRBV18; j_gene: TRBJ2-5; CDR3aa: ASSPPGLPGGETQY
v_gene: TRBV6-5; j_gene: TRBJ1-1; CDR3aa: ASSYSNRFRTEAF